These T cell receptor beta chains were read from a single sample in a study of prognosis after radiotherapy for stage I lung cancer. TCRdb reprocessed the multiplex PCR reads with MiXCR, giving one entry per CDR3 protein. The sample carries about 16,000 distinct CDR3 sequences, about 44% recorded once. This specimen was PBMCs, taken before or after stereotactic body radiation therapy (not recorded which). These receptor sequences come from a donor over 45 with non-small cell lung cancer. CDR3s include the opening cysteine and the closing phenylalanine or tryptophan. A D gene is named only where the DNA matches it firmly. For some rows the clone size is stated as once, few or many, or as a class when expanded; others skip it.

DNA: TGTGCCAGCAGTTTGGGTCCGGGCAGGGTTCACGAGCAGTACTTC
CDR3: CASSLGPGRVHEQYF
size: many
D: .
J: TRBJ2-7
V: TRBV27

DNA: TGTGCCAGCACTGGGTCCCGGTTGGCCAATGAGCAGTTCTTC
CDR3: CASTGSRLANEQFF
size: .
D: .
J: TRBJ2-1
V: TRBV12-3/TRBV12-4

DNA: TGCGCCAGCAGCTTCCAGGGGCGGGAGAATGAGCAGTTCTTC
CDR3: CASSFQGRENEQFF
size: .
D: .
J: TRBJ2-1
V: TRBV5-1

DNA: TGTGCCACCAGTGCGACGTCTCGGACCGGGGAGCTGTTTTTT
CDR3: CATSATSRTGELFF
size: .
D: .
J: TRBJ2-2
V: TRBV24-1

DNA: TGCAGTGCTAGAGAATTGAGGGGGTGGACAGGGGGCTCTGAAGCTTTCTTT
CDR3: CSARELRGWTGGSEAFF
size: many
D: TRBD1
J: TRBJ1-1
V: TRBV20-1

DNA: TGTGCCAGCAGTTGCTCAAGGGACCCTGGAAACACCATATATTTT
CDR3: CASSCSRDPGNTIYF
size: .
D: .
J: TRBJ1-3
V: TRBV6-5

DNA: TGTGCCACCAGTGATCCGGACAGGAACACTGAAGCTTTCTTT
CDR3: CATSDPDRNTEAFF
size: many
D: .
J: TRBJ1-1
V: TRBV24-1

DNA: TGTGCCAGCAGTCGACTAGCGGGGGCCTATACCAATGAGCAGTTCTTC
CDR3: CASSRLAGAYTNEQFF
size: many
D: TRBD2
J: TRBJ2-1
V: TRBV2

DNA: TGTGCCATCAGCCTAGGGGCCGGGACAGATACGCAGTATTTT
CDR3: CAISLGAGTDTQYF
size: .
D: .
J: TRBJ2-3
V: TRBV9

DNA: TGTGCCACCAGCAGGGCGACCGGGGAGCTGTTTTTT
CDR3: CATSRATGELFF
size: medium-sized
D: .
J: TRBJ2-2
V: TRBV15

DNA: TGCAGCGTCCGAGTGAGGCAAGAGACCCAGTACTTC
CDR3: CSVRVRQETQYF
size: many
D: .
J: TRBJ2-5
V: TRBV29-1

DNA: TGCAGTGCGCTACGACTAGCGGGAACCACCGGGGAGCTGTTTTTT
CDR3: CSALRLAGTTGELFF
size: many
D: TRBD2
J: TRBJ2-2
V: TRBV20-1

DNA: TGCAGTGCTCCCCGGGGGGCTAGCGGGACTTACAATGAGCAGTTCTTC
CDR3: CSAPRGASGTYNEQFF
size: many
D: TRBD2
J: TRBJ2-1
V: TRBV20-1

DNA: TGTGCCAGCAGTTACTCCCGCGGGACAGGGCACTCTGAAGCTTTCTTT
CDR3: CASSYSRGTGHSEAFF
size: .
D: TRBD1
J: TRBJ1-1
V: TRBV6-5

DNA: TGCAGTGCTAGACAGGGGGGGAAGGCGAGTGGCTACACCTTC
CDR3: CSARQGGKASGYTF
size: many
D: TRBD1
J: TRBJ1-2
V: TRBV20-1

DNA: TGTGCCAGCAGCCTCAACCAAGAGACCCAGTACTTC
CDR3: CASSLNQETQYF
size: many
D: .
J: TRBJ2-5
V: TRBV3-1

DNA: TGTGCCAGCAGCCCATTTCGAGGGACGAGCTCCTACGAGCAGTACTTC
CDR3: CASSPFRGTSSYEQYF
size: many
D: .
J: TRBJ2-7
V: TRBV3-1

DNA: TGTGCCAGCAGCACCGGATACAGGGATACGAACATCGTGGAGCTGTTTTTT
CDR3: CASSTGYRDTNIVELFF
size: .
D: .
J: TRBJ2-2
V: TRBV28

DNA: TGCAGTGCTAGAACAGGGACAAATGAAAAACTGTTTTTT
CDR3: CSARTGTNEKLFF
size: many
D: .
J: TRBJ1-4
V: TRBV20-1

DNA: TGTGCCAGCAAAGGAGATGTAGAGGAGCTGTTTTTT
CDR3: CASKGDVEELFF
size: many
D: .
J: TRBJ2-2
V: TRBV6-1

DNA: TGTGCCAGCAGATCGGGACAGGGGTACCACTATGGCTACACCTTC
CDR3: CASRSGQGYHYGYTF
size: .
D: TRBD1
J: TRBJ1-2
V: TRBV5-6

DNA: TGTGCCAGCAGCGGGGATTTGGCCTACAATGAGCAGTTCTTC
CDR3: CASSGDLAYNEQFF
size: many
D: .
J: TRBJ2-1
V: TRBV11-3

DNA: TGTGCCAGCAGTTACGGAGGGGGAAACTATGGCTACACCTTC
CDR3: CASSYGGGNYGYTF
size: medium-sized
D: .
J: TRBJ1-2
V: TRBV12-3/TRBV12-4

DNA: TGTGCCAGCTCACCCACTACTTACAATGAGCAGTTCTTC
CDR3: CASSPTTYNEQFF
size: many
D: .
J: TRBJ2-1
V: TRBV18

DNA: TGCGCCAGCAGCTTGGGAGCACGCGTTGATGGCTACACCTTC
CDR3: CASSLGARVDGYTF
size: .
D: .
J: TRBJ1-2
V: TRBV5-1

DNA: TGTGCCGGAGGAGGAACCTACACCGTGGAGCTGTTTTTT
CDR3: CAGGGTYTVELFF
size: .
D: .
J: TRBJ2-2
V: TRBV2

DNA: TGCGTCAGCAGCCTCGGACAGGCAGACAATCAGCCCCAGCATTTT
CDR3: CVSSLGQADNQPQHF
size: .
D: TRBD1
J: TRBJ1-5
V: TRBV4-1

DNA: TGTGCCAGCAGCTTAGGTAGCGGGACTAACTATGGCTACACCTTC
CDR3: CASSLGSGTNYGYTF
size: .
D: .
J: TRBJ1-2
V: TRBV13

DNA: TGCGCCAGCAGCTTGGGACAGATGAACGAGCAGTACTTC
CDR3: CASSLGQMNEQYF
size: few
D: .
J: TRBJ2-7
V: TRBV5-1

DNA: TGTGCCAGCAGTTTTGGAGGGCGAGGTGGCTACACCTTC
CDR3: CASSFGGRGGYTF
size: many
D: .
J: TRBJ1-2
V: TRBV28

DNA: TGTGCCAGCAGTGTTGAGGGACTATCGGTAAGGTACGAGCAGTACTTC
CDR3: CASSVEGLSVRYEQYF
size: .
D: TRBD2
J: TRBJ2-7
V: TRBV6-1

DNA: TGTGCCAGCAGCTTTGGTCAGGCGAGGGGCTACACCTTC
CDR3: CASSFGQARGYTF
size: many
D: .
J: TRBJ1-2
V: TRBV13

DNA: TGTGCCAGCAGCTTAGGGCGGAGCACAGATACGCAGTATTTT
CDR3: CASSLGRSTDTQYF
size: many
D: .
J: TRBJ2-3
V: TRBV7-2

DNA: TGTGCCTGGCCCCCCGGGTCCGGACTAGCGCCAGGAGAGACCCAGTACTTC
CDR3: CAWPPGSGLAPGETQYF
size: many
D: TRBD2
J: TRBJ2-5
V: TRBV30

DNA: TGTGCCAGCAGTTTCCCCGGGTCCTACGAGCAGTACTTC
CDR3: CASSFPGSYEQYF
size: medium-sized
D: .
J: TRBJ2-7
V: TRBV12-3/TRBV12-4

DNA: TGTGCCAGCAGCCGGGGGGACAGGGAGGGGAATGAGCAGTTCTTC
CDR3: CASSRGDREGNEQFF
size: many
D: TRBD1
J: TRBJ2-1
V: TRBV4-2

DNA: TGTGCCAGCAGTTTTGGGGATACGTACGTGCAGCCCCAGCATTTT
CDR3: CASSFGDTYVQPQHF
size: .
D: .
J: TRBJ1-5
V: TRBV12-3/TRBV12-4

DNA: TGTGCCAGCCGGGCCTACAATGAGCAGTTCTTC
CDR3: CASRAYNEQFF
size: .
D: .
J: TRBJ2-1
V: TRBV2

DNA: TGTGCCAGCAGTGAAGGGGGCTCTGGAAACACCATATATTTT
CDR3: CASSEGGSGNTIYF
size: .
D: .
J: TRBJ1-3
V: TRBV6-1

DNA: TGTGCCAGCAGTCCCCTCAGGGGACTCCTGAACACTGAAGCTTTCTTT
CDR3: CASSPLRGLLNTEAFF
size: .
D: .
J: TRBJ1-1
V: TRBV28

DNA: TGTGCCAGCAGTTTTACCCCTTGGGAATTCCGGGACAGCTATGGCTACACCTTC
CDR3: CASSFTPWEFRDSYGYTF
size: medium-sized
D: TRBD1
J: TRBJ1-2
V: TRBV28

DNA: TGTGCCAGCAGCCAAGCATACGAGCAGTACTTC
CDR3: CASSQAYEQYF
size: medium-sized
D: .
J: TRBJ2-7
V: TRBV14

DNA: TGTGCCAGCAGTGAACAGGAGGAGACCCAGTACTTC
CDR3: CASSEQEETQYF
size: many
D: .
J: TRBJ2-5
V: TRBV2

DNA: TGTGCCAGCAGTTCCCATTCCATGGTGCTTCCTAGCAATCAGCCCCAGCATTTT
CDR3: CASSSHSMVLPSNQPQHF
size: .
D: .
J: TRBJ1-5
V: TRBV27

DNA: TGTGCCATCAGTGGGGACCCCAACTATGGCTACACCTTC
CDR3: CAISGDPNYGYTF
size: many
D: .
J: TRBJ1-2
V: TRBV10-3

DNA: TGTGCCATCAGCGACACCGGGACATCGGCTGGCTACACCTTC
CDR3: CAISDTGTSAGYTF
size: many
D: .
J: TRBJ1-2
V: TRBV10-3

DNA: TGTGCCAGCAGTCCCCGGATAGGGGATACATATCATCCCCAGCATTTT
CDR3: CASSPRIGDTYHPQHF
size: .
D: .
J: TRBJ1-5
V: TRBV28

DNA: TGTGCCAGCAGCCCATTCGGAACTACCTACGAGCAGTACTTC
CDR3: CASSPFGTTYEQYF
size: .
D: .
J: TRBJ2-7
V: TRBV6-1

DNA: TGTGCCAGTAGTGGGTCCGGGACTAGCGTTGCCGAGACCCAGTACTTT
CDR3: CASSGSGTSVAETQYF
size: .
D: TRBD2
J: TRBJ2-5
V: TRBV19

DNA: TGTGCCAGCAGCCTGAGGGACAGGGGAAGCACCGGGGAGCTGTTTTTT
CDR3: CASSLRDRGSTGELFF
size: many
D: TRBD1
J: TRBJ2-2
V: TRBV7-2

DNA: TGTGCCAGCAGCGTAGACGGACAGTACTCTAACTATGGCTACACCTTC
CDR3: CASSVDGQYSNYGYTF
size: large
D: .
J: TRBJ1-2
V: TRBV9

DNA: TGTGCCAGCAGCTTTGGTATGGGCGGGTTCACCTTC
CDR3: CASSFGMGGFTF
size: many
D: .
J: TRBJ1-2
V: TRBV9

DNA: TGCAGTGCTTCTCAGGGCGGGGGGAGCACAGATACGCAGTATTTT
CDR3: CSASQGGGSTDTQYF
size: many
D: TRBD2
J: TRBJ2-3
V: TRBV20-1

DNA: TGTGCCAGCCGTTGGGGGCCCAATGAGCAGTTCTTC
CDR3: CASRWGPNEQFF
size: once
D: .
J: TRBJ2-1
V: TRBV7-2

DNA: TGTGCCACCAGCCAGGAAGGGATAAGCTACACCTTC
CDR3: CATSQEGISYTF
size: .
D: .
J: TRBJ1-2
V: TRBV24-1

DNA: TGCAGTGCTAGAGATCAGCTAGCGGGATGGATAGATACGCAGTATTTT
CDR3: CSARDQLAGWIDTQYF
size: .
D: TRBD2
J: TRBJ2-3
V: TRBV20-1

DNA: TGCAGTGCTGGAGATACTAGCGGGGGAGGATACGAGCAGTACTTC
CDR3: CSAGDTSGGGYEQYF
size: .
D: TRBD2
J: TRBJ2-7
V: TRBV20-1

DNA: TGTGCCAGCAGTTACTCTTCCACTACAACTAATGAAAAACTGTTTTTT
CDR3: CASSYSSTTTNEKLFF
size: few
D: .
J: TRBJ1-4
V: TRBV6-2/TRBV6-3

DNA: TGTGCCAGTAGAGACAAACGGTACTTC
CDR3: CASRDKRYF
size: medium-sized
D: .
J: TRBJ2-7
V: TRBV19

DNA: TGTGCCAGCAGTTACCTGACAGGCCTGTCTTTCTTT
CDR3: CASSYLTGLSFF
size: once
D: .
J: TRBJ1-1
V: TRBV27